This T cell receptor beta chain was captured by sequencing in a study of T cell responses to AZD1222 COVID-19 vaccine. Comment on this clone: No antigen is known for it.

Study-wide findings and caveats: No day 14 peak samples; only post-peak repertoires were characterized. Baseline seropositivity occurred in only six AZD1222 recipients.

Libraries were prepared by immunoSEQ multiplex PCR; TCRdb keeps only in-frame clonotypes and omits some of them. There are around 150,000 clones in the sample; under 95% occur only once, and 1.3% lies in the top ten. V gave up 5 bases and J gave up 6 bases; unmatched junction bases: 8. There are 17 residues in the CDR3. CDR1 and CDR2 (germline): MNHEY, SVGEGT. The chain combines TRBV6-2 or TRBV6-3 with TRBJ2-4; 15 bases align to TRBD2. Source: peripheral blood, taken 28 days after the second AZD1222 dose. This sequence originates from an adult who received the AZD1222 COVID-19 vaccine. The CDR3 protein is CASSQPPGLAGGNIQYF. The CDR3 coding sequence is TGTGCCAGCAGTCAGCCCCCGGGACTAGCGGGGGGAAACATTCAGTACTTC.